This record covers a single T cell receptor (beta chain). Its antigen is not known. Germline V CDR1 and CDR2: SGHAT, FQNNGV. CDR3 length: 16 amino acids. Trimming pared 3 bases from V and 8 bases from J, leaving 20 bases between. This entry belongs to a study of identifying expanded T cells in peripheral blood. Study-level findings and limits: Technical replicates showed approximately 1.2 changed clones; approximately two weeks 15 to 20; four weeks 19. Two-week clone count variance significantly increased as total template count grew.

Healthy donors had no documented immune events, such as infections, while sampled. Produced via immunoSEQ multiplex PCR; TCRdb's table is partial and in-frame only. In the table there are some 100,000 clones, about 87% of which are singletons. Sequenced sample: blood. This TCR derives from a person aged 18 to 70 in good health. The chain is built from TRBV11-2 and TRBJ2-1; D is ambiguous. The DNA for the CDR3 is TGTGCCAGCAGCTTTACTGGTGCAGGTGCGGTCGATGAGCAGTTCTTC. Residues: CASSFTGAGAVDEQFF.